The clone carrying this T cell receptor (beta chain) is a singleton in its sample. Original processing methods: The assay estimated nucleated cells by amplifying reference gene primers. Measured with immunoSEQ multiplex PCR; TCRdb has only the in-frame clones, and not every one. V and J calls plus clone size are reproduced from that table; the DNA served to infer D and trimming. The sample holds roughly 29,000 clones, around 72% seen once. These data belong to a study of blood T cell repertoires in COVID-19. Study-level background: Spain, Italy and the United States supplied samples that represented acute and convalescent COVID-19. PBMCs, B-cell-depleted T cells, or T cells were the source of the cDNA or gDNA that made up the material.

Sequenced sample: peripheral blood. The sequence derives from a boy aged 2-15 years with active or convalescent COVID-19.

Here the CDR3 reads CASSGGLGTYEQYF. The CDR3 DNA is TGTGCCAGTAGTGGCGGACTGGGAACCTACGAGCAGTACTTC. The J gene is TRBJ2-7, the V gene TRBV19; the D gene is possibly TRBD2 (5 bases). The CDR3 sequence is 14 residues long. Germline V gene sequence: CDR1 LNHDA, CDR2 SQIVND (reference sequence). Trimming pared 5 bases from V and 2 bases from J, leaving 13 bases between.